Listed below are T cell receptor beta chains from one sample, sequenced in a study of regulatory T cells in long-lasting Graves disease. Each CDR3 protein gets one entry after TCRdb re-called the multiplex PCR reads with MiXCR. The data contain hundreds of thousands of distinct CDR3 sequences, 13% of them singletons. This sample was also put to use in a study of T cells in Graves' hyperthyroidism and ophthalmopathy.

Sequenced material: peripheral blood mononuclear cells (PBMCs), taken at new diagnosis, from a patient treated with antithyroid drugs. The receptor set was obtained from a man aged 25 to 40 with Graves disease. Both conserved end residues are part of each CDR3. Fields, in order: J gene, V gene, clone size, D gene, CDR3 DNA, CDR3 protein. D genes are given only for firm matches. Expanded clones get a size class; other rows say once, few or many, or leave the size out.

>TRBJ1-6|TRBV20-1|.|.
TGCAGTGCTAGATCCCAAAGCAAAGCGGGGCCCCTCCACTTT
CSARSQSKAGPLHF
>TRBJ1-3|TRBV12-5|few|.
TGTGCTAGTGGTTTGGGCAGGGCTGGAAACACCATATATTTT
CASGLGRAGNTIYF
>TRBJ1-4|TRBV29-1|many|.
TGCAGCGTCCAGCCGGGTTCGGATTGGGGAAAACTGTTTTTT
CSVQPGSDWGKLFF
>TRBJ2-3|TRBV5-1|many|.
TGCGCCAGCAGCTGGACAGAGAGAGGGACAGATACGCAGTATTTT
CASSWTERGTDTQYF
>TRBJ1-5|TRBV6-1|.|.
TGTGCCAGCAGTCTGGACGGTTATAGCAATCAGCCCCAGCATTTT
CASSLDGYSNQPQHF
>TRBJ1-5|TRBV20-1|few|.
TGCAGTGCTAGGTTTGGGACGGGCGATCAGCCCCAGCATTTT
CSARFGTGDQPQHF
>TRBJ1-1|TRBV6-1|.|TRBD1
TGTGCCAGTGTCCTCGGGGGGACAGAAAAAGCTTTCTTT
CASVLGGTEKAFF
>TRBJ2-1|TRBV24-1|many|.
TGTGCCACCAGTGATTTGCAGTCTTATGAGCAGTTCTTC
CATSDLQSYEQFF
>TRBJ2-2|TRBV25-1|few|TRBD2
TGTGCCAGCAGTGATCTTACTAGCGGGATTGGGACCGGGGAGCTGTTTTTT
CASSDLTSGIGTGELFF
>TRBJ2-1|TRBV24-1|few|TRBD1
TGTGCCACCAGTGACCCGACAGGGAAGTACAATGAGCAGTTCTTC
CATSDPTGKYNEQFF
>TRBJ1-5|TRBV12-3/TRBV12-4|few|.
TGTGCCAGCAGTCAGATCCGGGGGCCCCAGCATTTT
CASSQIRGPQHF
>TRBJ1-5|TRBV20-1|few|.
TGCAGTGCTACTCGGGACTGGGGCAATCAGCCCCAGCATTTT
CSATRDWGNQPQHF
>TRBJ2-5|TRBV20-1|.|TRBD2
TGCAGTGCTAGAGATCGGGCTAGCGGAGGGGAGACCCAGTACTTC
CSARDRASGGETQYF
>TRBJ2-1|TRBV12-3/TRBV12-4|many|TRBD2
TGTGCCAGCAGCATTATGCGGACTAGCCGGCGCGAGCAGTTCTTC
CASSIMRTSRREQFF
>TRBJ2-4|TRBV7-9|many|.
TGTGCCAGCAGCACCGACCGCCGGGTTAACATTCAGTACTTC
CASSTDRRVNIQYF
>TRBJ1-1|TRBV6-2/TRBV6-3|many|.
TGTGCCAGCATTTCGAGGGAATGGAACACTGAAGCTTTCTTT
CASISREWNTEAFF